A selection of T cell receptor beta chains follows, all from one sample in a study of CXCR3-negative and CXCR3-positive naive CD8 T cells. TCRdb re-called the 5' RACE reads and gives one entry per CDR3 protein, without DNA. This table lists about 130,000 distinct CDR3 sequences. Input material: naive CXCR3- CD8+ T cells from blood. These receptors all come from a human donor in good health. Some clones in this sample may be carry-over from other donors' samples. Both conserved end residues are part of each CDR3.

TRBJ2-7,14,TRBV7-6,CASSLGQEAYEQYF
TRBJ2-1,15,TRBV14,CASSLLHMGADEQFF
TRBJ2-7,13,TRBV12-3/TRBV12-4,CASSSDITYEQYF
TRBJ2-7,12,TRBV29-1,CSVEQTPYEQYF
TRBJ1-1,14,TRBV20-1,CSARDGEGNTEAFF
TRBJ1-1,12,TRBV11-2,CASTPTWAEAFF
TRBJ2-7,18,TRBV28,CASSPLGLAGGPSVEQYF
TRBJ2-7,14,TRBV4-3,CASSQGTGPYEQYF
TRBJ2-7,14,TRBV20-1,CSARGGRAGYEQYF
TRBJ2-1,12,TRBV7-9,CASSLGMNEQFF
TRBJ2-7,12,TRBV28,CASSLDQGTKYF
TRBJ1-6,13,TRBV12-3/TRBV12-4,CASSPDRDSPLHF
TRBJ2-7,16,TRBV5-5,CASSLFLASGGNEQYF
TRBJ2-2,12,TRBV2,CASSDTTGELFF
TRBJ2-1,14,TRBV20-1,CSAGQGLAVNEQFF
TRBJ2-7,19,TRBV6-2/TRBV6-3,CASSYSSPRLATYSYEQYF
TRBJ1-5,15,TRBV19,CASSTALEINQPQHF
TRBJ1-2,15,TRBV5-6,CASSPWLPDPYGYTF
TRBJ2-6,18,TRBV27,CASSLRGGAGAGANVLTF
TRBJ2-1,13,TRBV7-2,CASSRPSYNEQFF
TRBJ2-2,15,TRBV18,CASSPPQDLTGELFF